The 21 T cell receptor beta chains reported below all come from one sample, sequenced in a study of blood T cell repertoires in COVID-19. TCRdb keeps only in-frame clones here, not all; method: immunoSEQ multiplex PCR. Of about 220,000 clones listed, about 90% are singletons. The sequenced material came from PBMCs or T cells enriched from blood (not recorded which). Receptors originate from a woman between 45 and 60 years old with acute COVID-19.

The rearrangement joins TRBV5-1 to TRBJ1-3, with TRBD1 matching 10 bases. This CDR3 is built from 17 residues. V was pared by 1 base and J by 3 bases, with 7 bases of the junction left unmatched. Germline V CDR1 and CDR2: SGHRS, YFSETQ. The DNA of the CDR3 is TGCGCCAGCAGCTTGTGGGGGACAGGGGATGGTGGAAACACCATATATTTT. Translated, it gives CASSLWGTGDGGNTIYF.

V gene TRBV5-1 combines with J gene TRBJ2-7; TRBD2 aligns across 8 bases. Germline CDR1 SGHRS, CDR2 YFSETQ. The J segment lost 4 bases and the V segment lost 5 bases, leaving 14 bases of the junction unmatched. This CDR3 contains 16 residues. DNA for the CDR3: TGCGCCAGCAGTTATGCACTGGCGGGAGGTAGGTACGAGCAGTACTTC. It codes for CASSYALAGGRYEQYF.

CDR3 sequence reads: CASSQDFVIGGETQYF. DNA for the CDR3: TGTGCCAGCAGCCAAGATTTCGTTATAGGAGGAGAGACCCAGTACTTC. J is TRBJ2-5 and V is TRBV14, with a weak D call TRBD2 (5 bases). The CDR3 loop spans 16 amino acids. Between the trimmed V and J ends, which lost 0 bases and 4 bases, there was a span of 15 bases. Germline CDR1 is SGHDN and CDR2 is FVKESK.

The rearrangement links TRBV2 to TRBJ2-5; D ambiguous. Germline V gives CDR1 SNHLY, CDR2 FYNNEI. The CDR3 spans 13 residues. Trimming left V 10 bases short and J 1 base short, with 13 bases between. This chain's CDR3 is CATVIVIQETQYF. The CDR3 DNA sequence: TGTGCCACCGTCATAGTGATCCAAGAGACCCAGTACTTC.

The V call is TRBV2, the J call TRBJ2-1; 16 bases agree with TRBD2. Trimming at V came to 8 bases and at J to 9 bases, leaving 19 bases not matched to a gene. The length of the CDR3 is 19 residues. Germline V gene data show CDR1 as SNHLY and CDR2 as FYNNEI. The CDR3 nucleotides read TGTGCCAGCCCGCCGGGACTAGCGGGAGGGCCATCTTTCGTGAGTGAGCAGTTCTTC. This translates into CASPPGLAGGPSFVSEQFF. Drawing the rest from reference TRBV2 and TRBJ2-1, the complete variable domain is EPEVTQTPSHQVTQMGQEVILRCVPISNHLYFYWYRQILGQKVEFLVSFYNNEISEKSEIFDDQFSVERPDGSNFTLKIRSTKLEDSAMYFCASPPGLAGGPSFVSEQFFGPGTRLTVL.

The chain recombines TRBV28 with TRBJ1-1; D is possibly TRBD1 (6 bases). This CDR3 has 15 amino acids. V lost 6 bases and J lost 3, with 17 bases in between. Per germline, CDR1 MDHEN and CDR2 SYDVKM. CDR3 sequence reads: CASSSQGAGDTEAFF. The CDR3 DNA reads as TGTGCCAGCAGCTCACAGGGCGCGGGTGACACTGAAGCTTTCTTT.

The J gene is TRBJ2-5, the V gene TRBV14; TRBD2 matches 7 bases. The CDR3 loop spans 13 amino acids. The germline V gene encodes CDR1 SGHDN and CDR2 FVKESK. With 9 bases clipped from V and 1 base from J, the junction kept 5 bases outside the gene matches. CDR3: CASSGTTQETQYF. The CDR3 bases are TGTGCCAGTTCCGGGACTACCCAAGAGACCCAGTACTTC.

The DNA for the CDR3 is TGCAGTGCTAGTCCCGGGACTCTCCCCCACAATGAGCAGTTCTTC. This sequence encodes CSASPGTLPHNEQFF. The rearrangement links TRBV20-1 to TRBJ2-1; tentatively, D is TRBD2 (6 bases). CDR1 and CDR2 (germline): DFQATT, SNEGSKA (reference sequence). The CDR3 totals 15 residues. Trimming shortened V by 3 bases and J by 5 bases, and 17 bases separated the two germline ends.

This chain links TRBV6-5 with TRBJ2-5; 7 bases map to TRBD1. The CDR3 loop spans 14 amino acids. Germline V gene data show CDR1 as MNHEY and CDR2 as SVGAGI. V shed 5 bases and J 5 bases; nucleotides not matched to a gene: 8. The CDR3 region is CASSLTGARETQYF. CDR3 coding DNA: TGTGCCAGCAGTCTCACAGGGGCTAGGGAGACCCAGTACTTC.

The rearrangement joins TRBV28 to TRBJ2-7; D gene uncertain. V lost 5 bases to trimming and J lost 4 bases, with 12 bases between them. Germline assignment: CDR1 MDHEN and CDR2 SYDVKM. The length of the CDR3 is 13 residues. The CDR3 DNA reads as TGTGCCAGCAGTCAACTTGAACCATACGAGCAGTACTTC. As protein: CASSQLEPYEQYF.

The DNA of the CDR3 is TGTGCCAGCAGCCACGGGTTCTACGAGCAGTACTTC. It codes for CASSHGFYEQYF. This rearrangement joins TRBV3-1 (or the pseudogene TRBV3-2) to TRBJ2-7; D is undetermined. Per germline, CDR1 LGHDT and CDR2 YNNKEL (reference sequence). V lost 3 bases, J lost 3 bases, and 6 bases lay in between. CDR3 length: 12 residues.

In its sample, this clone was seen once. This chain links TRBV29-1 with TRBJ1-2, with D perhaps TRBD1 (5 bases). CDR3 length: 13 residues. Germline CDR1 SQVTM, CDR2 ANQGSEA. V was pared by 7 bases and J by 4 bases, with 16 bases between. CDR3 region: CSAGATEIYGYTF. For the CDR3, the DNA is TGCAGCGCTGGGGCCACAGAGATCTATGGCTACACCTTC. Full variable domain (remainder filled in from reference TRBV29-1 and TRBJ1-2): SAVISQKPSRDICQRGTSLTIQCQVDSQVTMMFWYRQQPGQSLTLIATANQGSEATYESGFVIDKFPISRPNLTFSTLTVSNMSPEDSSIYLCSAGATEIYGYTFGSGTRLTVV.

The CDR3 nucleotides are TGTGCCAGCACCCCGGGGGGGAGGGGGATCATGAACACTGAAGCTTTCTTT. Its translation: CASTPGGRGIMNTEAFF. V is TRBV28 and J is TRBJ1-1; possible D gene TRBD1, 6 bases. V was cut by 7 bases and J by 0 bases, with 21 bases left in between. The CDR3 runs 17 residues. CDR1 and CDR2 from the germline V gene are MDHEN and SYDVKM. Supplemented by reference TRBV28 and TRBJ1-1, the full variable domain reads DVKVTQSSRYLVKRTGEKVFLECVQDMDHENMFWYRQDPGLGLRLIYFSYDVKMKEKGDIPEGYSVSREKKERFSLILESASTNQTSMYLCASTPGGRGIMNTEAFFGQGTRLTVV.

This chain joins TRBV7-9 and TRBJ2-1, with D perhaps matching TRBD2 (5 bases). The CDR3 consists of 13 residues. In germline, CDR1 is SEHNR, CDR2 FQNEAQ (reference sequence). Between the trimmed V and J ends, which lost 5 bases and 12 bases, there was a span of 17 bases. The CDR3: CASSTREKSGQFF. DNA for the CDR3: TGTGCCAGCAGCACCCGGGAAAAATCTGGGCAGTTCTTC.

The chain joins TRBV5-4 to TRBJ1-1; no clear D. Per the germline V gene, CDR1 is SGHNT and CDR2 is YYREEE (reference sequence). This CDR3 has 14 residues. V lost 2 bases and J lost 0, with 8 bases in between. This chain's CDR3 is CASSFVQMNTEAFF. The CDR3 bases are TGTGCCAGCAGCTTCGTTCAGATGAACACTGAAGCTTTCTTT. Complete variable domain (other parts from reference TRBV5-4 and TRBJ1-1): ETGVTQSPTHLIKTRGQQVTLRCSSQSGHNTVSWYQQALGQGPQFIFQYYREEENGRGNFPPRFSGLQFPNYSSELNVNALELDDSALYLCASSFVQMNTEAFFGQGTRLTVV.

The rearrangement joins TRBV6-4 to TRBJ2-3; the match to TRBD2 covers 7 bases. Unmatched junction bases numbered 3, after V lost 6 bases and J lost 0 bases. Germline assignment: CDR1 MRHNA and CDR2 SNTAGT. This CDR3 contains 14 residues. CDR3 nucleotides: TGTGCCAGCAGGGCGGGAGCTAGCACAGATACGCAGTATTTT. This encodes CASRAGASTDTQYF.

This clone was found once. The chain joins TRBV10-3 to TRBJ2-1; tentative D call: TRBD1 (7 bases). CDR1 and CDR2 (germline): ENHRY, SYGVKD. The CDR3 consists of 12 residues. V shed 4 bases and J shed 9 bases, with 10 bases lying between them. As DNA, the CDR3 is TGTGCCATCAGTGGACAGGGAGGTGAGCAGTTCTTC. It is translated as CAISGQGGEQFF.

The chain joins TRBV30 to TRBJ1-2; D not certain. The V end was cut by 2 bases, the J end by 3 bases, with 19 bases between. Germline CDR1 reads GTSNPN; CDR2 reads SVGIG (reference sequence). The length of the CDR3 is 16 residues. The CDR3 coding sequence is TGTGCCTGGAGTCCCCGGCGACAACCATTTCACTATGGCTACACCTTC. It encodes CAWSPRRQPFHYGYTF.

This sequence joins TRBV28 and TRBJ2-7; 12 nucleotides agree with TRBD2. The CDR3 runs 15 residues. The germline gives CDR1 MDHEN, CDR2 SYDVKM. Losses at the gene ends were 5 bases for V and 4 bases for J; bases not matched to a gene: 6. CDR3 sequence (DNA): TGTGCCAGCAGTGCCCCTAGCGGGAGGGCTTACGAGCAGTACTTC. Its translation: CASSAPSGRAYEQYF.

V and J are TRBV7-2 and TRBJ2-7; 9 positions match TRBD1. Germline V gene data show CDR1 as SGHTA and CDR2 as FQGNSA. The V and J ends lost 5 bases and 2 bases, in that order; junction bases with no gene match: 7. The CDR3 is 15 amino acids. In DNA form, the CDR3 reads TGTGCCAGCAGCCGCACGGGACAGGGAACCTACGAGCAGTACTTC. Its translation: CASSRTGQGTYEQYF.

This chain links TRBV19 with TRBJ2-2, with 7 positions matching TRBD2. The germline V gene encodes CDR1 LNHDA and CDR2 SQIVND (reference sequence). The J segment lost 1 base and the V segment lost 1 base, leaving 3 bases of the junction unmatched. The CDR3 spans 16 residues. The CDR3 DNA follows: TGTGCCAGTAGTATAGGGCGGGGGAAGAACACCGGGGAGCTGTTTTTT. Translated: CASSIGRGKNTGELFF.